These 24 T cell receptor beta chains came from one sample sequenced in a study of blood T cell repertoires in COVID-19. The table came from immunoSEQ multiplex PCR; TCRdb's copy has only in-frame clones and leaves some out. The sample consists of approximately 200,000 clones, approximately 81% of them appearing once. Sample: peripheral blood. Receptors originate from a woman older than 75 with acute or convalescent COVID-19.

V usage is TRBV4-3 and J usage is TRBJ1-4, with TRBD1 matching over 9 bases. This CDR3 is 18 amino acids long. Germline-derived CDR1 and CDR2 are LGHNA and YSLEER. After removal of 4 bases from V and 8 bases from J, the junction contained 17 bases not matched to a gene. CDR3 sequence: CASSRRQGAGQGLEKLFF. The CDR3 DNA follows: TGCGCCAGCAGCCGAAGGCAAGGTGCGGGACAGGGTCTGGAAAAACTGTTTTTT.

The rearrangement uses TRBV3-1 (or the pseudogene TRBV3-2) and TRBJ1-2, with TRBD1 as a possible D gene (6 bases). This CDR3 comprises 14 residues. V lost 8 bases and J lost 6, with 19 bases in between. Germline assignment: CDR1 LGHDT and CDR2 YNNKEL (reference sequence). The CDR3 DNA sequence: TGTGCCAGCTCCTCACAGGGAGCATTGAATGGCTACACCTTC. Translation: CASSSQGALNGYTF.

The chain uses TRBV3-1 (or the pseudogene TRBV3-2) and TRBJ2-7; D ambiguous. CDR1 and CDR2 (germline): LGHDT, YNNKEL (reference sequence). The CDR3 is made up of 15 amino acids. Trimming removed 1 base at V and 2 bases at J, with 12 bases between. CDR3 DNA: TGTGCCAGCAGCCAAGTGGCCATGACAACCTACGAGCAGTACTTC. Its protein is CASSQVAMTTYEQYF.

The CDR3 loop reads CASSSLTGGNTEAFF. The CDR3 coding sequence is TGTGCCAGCAGCTCCTTAACAGGGGGCAACACTGAAGCTTTCTTT. The J gene is TRBJ1-1, the V gene TRBV11-3; 9 positions match TRBD1. The CDR3 is 15 amino acids. CDR1 and CDR2 (germline): SGHNT, YENEEA. The trim removed 4 bases at V and 2 bases at J, leaving 5 bases unmatched. The complete variable domain, with remaining parts taken from reference TRBV11-3 and TRBJ1-1, reads EAGVVQSPRYKIIEKKQPVAFWCNPISGHNTLYWYLQNLGQGPELLIRYENEEAVDDSQLPKDRFSAERLKGVDSTLKIQPAELGDSAVYLCASSSLTGGNTEAFFGQGTRLTVV.

The count of this clone is one. J is TRBJ1-1 and V is TRBV7-9; 8 nucleotides agree with TRBD1. V shed 5 bases and J 7 bases; nucleotides not matched to a gene: 9. The germline V gene encodes CDR1 SEHNR and CDR2 FQNEAQ (reference sequence). CDR3 length: 14 residues. The CDR3 DNA reads as TGTGCCAGCAGCCTTTCGACAGGGGCAGTTGAAGCTTTCTTT. Protein: CASSLSTGAVEAFF.

The rearrangement uses TRBV11-2 and TRBJ1-3; weak D call: TRBD1 (6 bases). Germline V gene data show CDR1 as SGHAT and CDR2 as FQNNGV. V lost 1 base and J 0 bases, leaving 7 bases between the germline ends. This CDR3 region has 15 residues. CDR3: CASSLGQVSGNTIYF. CDR3 nucleotide sequence: TGTGCCAGCAGCTTAGGACAGGTCTCTGGAAACACCATATATTTT. The full variable domain, rest sourced from reference TRBV11-2 and TRBJ1-3, is EAGVAQSPRYKIIEKRQSVAFWCNPISGHATLYWYQQILGQGPKLLIQFQNNGVVDDSQLPKDRFSAERLKGVDSTLKIQPAKLEDSAVYLCASSLGQVSGNTIYFGEGSWLTVV.

The rearrangement uses TRBV12-3 or TRBV12-4 and TRBJ1-6, with D possibly matching TRBD1 (6 bases). Trimming cost V 4 bases and J 8 bases, with 9 bases left between them. CDR3 size: 13 residues. CDR3 sequence (DNA): TGTGCCAGCAGTTCACACAGGGATTCACCCCTCCACTTT. Translating gives CASSSHRDSPLHF.

The chain combines TRBV10-3 with TRBJ1-4; 10 bases agree with TRBD1. In germline, CDR1 is ENHRY, CDR2 SYGVKD. J was trimmed by 8 bases and V by 6 bases; bases with no gene match: 6. This CDR3 region has 14 residues. In DNA, the CDR3 is TGTGCCATCAGGGGACAGGGGAGAGGCGAAAAACTGTTTTTT. This encodes CAIRGQGRGEKLFF.

The chain has TRBV7-2 and TRBJ1-2; 11 bases fit TRBD1. The CDR3 has 13 amino acids. CDR1 SGHTA and CDR2 FQGNSA come from the germline V gene. Trimming took 5 bases from V and 8 from J; bases not matched to a gene: 4. The CDR3 region has the DNA TGTGCCAGCAGCCGGACAGGGGGCGGCGGCTACACCTTC. Amino acid sequence: CASSRTGGGGYTF.

V and J are TRBV5-1 and TRBJ2-2; 7 positions match TRBD1. This CDR3 contains 15 residues. V was clipped by 2 bases and J by 6 bases; unmatched bases: 7. CDR1 and CDR2 (germline): SGHRS, YFSETQ. The CDR3 DNA is TGCGCCAGCAGCTTACTCGGACAGGACGCCGGGGAGCTGTTTTTT. It translates to CASSLLGQDAGELFF. The full variable domain, its missing parts supplied by reference TRBV5-1 and TRBJ2-2, is KAGVTQTPRYLIKTRGQQVTLSCSPISGHRSVSWYQQTPGQGLQFLFEYFSETQRNKGNFPGRFSGRQFSNSRSEMNVSTLELGDSALYLCASSLLGQDAGELFFGEGSRLTVL.

V and J are TRBV7-2 and TRBJ1-2; weak D call: TRBD1 (6 bases). The CDR3 runs to 15 residues. With 5 bases removed from V and 4 bases from J, the gap between germline ends came to 17 bases. Germline CDR1 reads SGHTA; CDR2 reads FQGNSA. The CDR3 bases are TGTGCCAGCAGCCGTCAGACAGGAGCATCCTATGGCTACACCTTC. Residues: CASSRQTGASYGYTF.

The gene calls are TRBV5-1 and TRBJ2-5; weak D call: TRBD1 (6 bases). Per germline, CDR1 SGHRS and CDR2 YFSETQ. The ends were cut back, 4 bases at V and 10 bases at J, with 17 bases in the middle. This CDR3 spans 13 amino acids. CDR3 residues: CASSISGTLGQYF. The DNA for the CDR3 is TGCGCCAGCAGCATATCCGGGACATTGGGCCAGTACTTC.

In this sample, this clone turned up a few times. The V gene is TRBV19, the J gene TRBJ1-1, with D uncertain. This CDR3 has 15 amino acids. The V end was cut by 1 base, the J end by 3 bases, with 12 bases between. Germline V gene data show CDR1 as LNHDA and CDR2 as SQIVND (reference sequence). The CDR3 is CASSIGRVGYTEAFF. The CDR3 nucleotides read TGTGCCAGTAGTATAGGGAGGGTCGGATACACTGAAGCTTTCTTT.

The chain couples TRBV5-1 to TRBJ2-2; 8 nucleotides agree with TRBD1. This CDR3 contains 16 residues. Per germline, CDR1 SGHRS and CDR2 YFSETQ. Trimming cost V 5 bases and J 1 base; bases outside gene matches: 7. The CDR3 loop reads CASSQTGVMNTGELFF. For the CDR3, the DNA is TGCGCCAGCAGTCAGACAGGGGTCATGAACACCGGGGAGCTGTTTTTT.

The rearrangement joins TRBV6-5 to TRBJ1-3, with D perhaps matching TRBD1 (6 bases). V was shortened by 6 bases and J by 2 bases, with 11 bases between the two germline ends. Per germline, CDR1 MNHEY and CDR2 SVGAGI. The CDR3 spans 14 residues. In nucleotides, the CDR3 is TGTGCCAGCAGAAGCGCAGGGGCTGGAAACACCATATATTTT. This encodes CASRSAGAGNTIYF.

This sequence joins TRBV18 and TRBJ1-1; tentative D call: TRBD1 (6 bases). V was trimmed by 3 bases and J by 0 bases, leaving 8 bases between them. CDR1 and CDR2 from the germline V gene are KGHSH and LQKENI. The CDR3 sequence is 14 residues long. In DNA form, the CDR3 reads TGTGCCAGCTCACCGGACAGACTGAACACTGAAGCTTTCTTT. Amino acid sequence: CASSPDRLNTEAFF. The full variable domain, with the rest looked up from reference TRBV18 and TRBJ1-1, is NAGVMQNPRHLVRRRGQEARLRCSPMKGHSHVYWYRQLPEEGLKFMVYLQKENIIDESGMPKERFSAEFPKEGPSILRIQQVVRGDSAAYFCASSPDRLNTEAFFGQGTRLTVV.

V and J are TRBV5-1 and TRBJ2-1, with TRBD2 matching over 13 bases. The length of the CDR3 is 14 residues. Looked up from germline, CDR1 is SGHRS and CDR2 is YFSETQ. The V and J ends lost 8 bases and 6 bases, in that order; junction bases with no gene match: 5. The CDR3 reads CASRGLAGSNEQFF. DNA of the CDR3: TGCGCCAGTAGGGGACTAGCGGGATCCAATGAGCAGTTCTTC.

The genes are TRBV7-2 and TRBJ1-1, with a tentative D call TRBD1 (5 bases). The CDR3 length is 15 residues. The ends were cut back, 1 base at V and 1 base at J, with 10 bases in the middle. Germline CDR1 is SGHTA and CDR2 is FQGNSA. The CDR3 sequence is CASSLGGHENTEAFF. CDR3 bases: TGTGCCAGCAGCTTAGGAGGACACGAGAACACTGAAGCTTTCTTT.

This chain links TRBV30 with TRBJ2-2; TRBD2 agrees at 7 bases. V dropped 4 bases and J dropped 6; count of bases not matched to a gene: 11. CDR1 is GTSNPN and CDR2 is SVGIG in the germline V gene (reference sequence). The CDR3 covers 15 residues. The CDR3 spells CAWNKGTGGAGELFF. CDR3 nucleotides: TGTGCCTGGAATAAAGGGACTGGGGGGGCCGGGGAGCTGTTTTTT.

The chain carries TRBV10-3 and TRBJ2-1, with TRBD2 identical over 9 bases. CDR1 is ENHRY, CDR2 SYGVKD, per germline. The CDR3 has 15 residues. The V segment lost 6 bases and the J segment 0 bases; nucleotides outside the gene matches: 3. This chain's CDR3 is CAIRGREGSYNEQFF. The CDR3 nucleotides are TGTGCCATCAGAGGGCGGGAGGGCTCCTACAATGAGCAGTTCTTC.

The chain carries TRBV7-9 and TRBJ2-1; D perhaps matches TRBD1 (5 bases). The CDR3 spans 13 residues. Germline V gene lookup returns CDR1 SEHNR and CDR2 FQNEAQ (reference sequence). V dropped 5 bases and J dropped 5 bases, with 10 bases sitting between them. The CDR3: CASSRDSHNEQFF. In nucleotides, the CDR3 is TGTGCCAGCAGCCGCGACAGCCACAATGAGCAGTTCTTC.

This clone was counted once. The rearrangement uses TRBV15 and TRBJ1-1; D call uncertain. CDR1 LNHNV and CDR2 YYDKDF come from the germline V gene (reference sequence). Trimming removed 1 base at V and 5 bases at J, with 17 bases between. CDR3 length: 16 amino acids. CDR3 nucleotides: TGTGCCACCAGCAGAGGGGAGTACAGAGTAGCGACTGAAGCTTTCTTT. Translated: CATSRGEYRVATEAFF.

The chain combines TRBV5-1 with TRBJ1-2; D is perhaps TRBD1 (6 bases). Trimming cost V 4 bases and J 5 bases, with 18 bases left between them. The CDR3 is made up of 15 amino acids. From germline, CDR1 is SGHRS and CDR2 YFSETQ. CDR3 protein: CASSPPGEGGYGYTF. In nucleotides, the CDR3 is TGCGCCAGCAGCCCCCCTGGAGAGGGGGGGTATGGCTACACCTTC.

This chain uses TRBV7-2 with TRBJ2-5; tentative D call: TRBD2 (6 bases). V shed 0 bases and J shed 4 bases, with 9 bases lying between them. CDR3 size: 14 residues. Germline V gene lookup returns CDR1 SGHTA and CDR2 FQGNSA. Here the CDR3 DNA reads TGTGCCAGCAGCTTAGCTGGGGGAGGAGAGACCCAGTACTTC. It specifies CASSLAGGGETQYF.